These T cell receptor beta chains were read from a single sample in a study of control samples from healthy donors and cancer patients. Data came from immunoSEQ multiplex PCR; TCRdb stores just in-frame clones and leaves some out. The sample includes 150,000 to 200,000 clones, over 90% seen only once; the top ten take under 1.2%. Sequencing was done on a sample of blood. All receptors derive from a woman aged 25-40 years in good health. CDR3s include the opening cysteine and the closing phenylalanine or tryptophan. Each record gives: V gene, J gene, D gene, CDR3 DNA, CDR3 protein. A D gene is named only where the DNA matches it firmly.

TRBV2	TRBJ2-7	.	TGTGCCAGCAGTGAGGGGATCGTAGGGGACTTC	CASSEGIVGDF
TRBV4-1	TRBJ1-1	.	TGCGCCAGCAGCTTCACACCCTCCAGGGGGAACACTGAAGCTTTCTTT	CASSFTPSRGNTEAFF
TRBV28	TRBJ2-3	TRBD2	TGTGCCAGCAGCCCCACTAGCGGGGGGTTCTTCACTACGCAGTATTTT	CASSPTSGGFFTTQYF
TRBV20-1	TRBJ2-7	.	TGCAGTGCTAGTATCGGGGAGTGGTACGAGCAGTACTTC	CSASIGEWYEQYF
TRBV15	TRBJ1-2	TRBD1	TGTGCCACCAGCAGAGATCCGACAGGGGACGGCTACACCTTC	CATSRDPTGDGYTF
TRBV9	TRBJ2-2	.	TGTGCCAGCAGCGATCAGGGGAGAACCGGGGAGCTGTTTTTT	CASSDQGRTGELFF
TRBV5-1	TRBJ1-1	TRBD1	TGCGCCAGCACAGGGGGCGGGGGGAACACTGAAGCTTTCTTT	CASTGGGGNTEAFF
TRBV3-1/TRBV3-2	TRBJ1-6	TRBD1	TGTGCCAGCAGCCAAATCGGACAGGACAATTCACCCCTCCACTTT	CASSQIGQDNSPLHF
TRBV4-1	TRBJ2-3	.	TGCGCCAGCAGCCAGAGAGGGGTCAGGGCCTCAGATACGCAGTATTTT	CASSQRGVRASDTQYF
TRBV11-3	TRBJ2-7	.	TGTGCCAGCAGCTCAGGTTTCTCCTACGAGCAGTACTTC	CASSSGFSYEQYF
TRBV25-1	TRBJ1-4	TRBD1	TGTGCCAGCAGTGAACCAGGGGGCACTAATGAAAAACTGTTTTTT	CASSEPGGTNEKLFF
TRBV4-2	TRBJ1-1	.	TGTGCCAGCAGTGGTGTTCTGAACACTGAAGCTTTCTTT	CASSGVLNTEAFF
TRBV5-1	TRBJ2-7	.	TGCGCCAGCAGCTTCCAACAGGGAGGTCCCTACGAGCAGTACTTC	CASSFQQGGPYEQYF
TRBV6-4	TRBJ1-2	TRBD1	TGTGCCAGCAGCCCAGGGGGGGCAATAACGGGTGGCTACACCTTC	CASSPGGAITGGYTF
TRBV6-1	TRBJ2-2	TRBD2	TGTGCCAGCAGTGACCGCCCCCCTGGAGCGGGAGGGAACACCGAGGAGCTGTTTTTT	CASSDRPPGAGGNTEELFF